The present T cell receptor beta chain was sequenced within a study of read filtering for tumor transcriptome and immune sequencing (dated by TCRdb to 2018 to 2020). Describing the broader study: The cohort was composed of 17 to 20 male and 14 female patients, with a mean age of approximately 72 years and an age range of roughly 47 to 90. Using the same bone marrow samples, the study compared TCR repertoires obtained by targeted immune repertoire sequencing with those obtained by bulk whole-transcriptome sequencing. Whole-transcriptome libraries were prepared with the TruSeq RNA Access Library Prep Kit after DNase treatment. One main goal was a read-filtering strategy for immune repertoire data, in particular deciding whether clonotypes backed by only one read should be removed. Under revised international staging, roughly eight patients fell into R-ISS I, some 15 into R-ISS II and six or seven into R-ISS III. Per sample, about 4 to 11 million TCR-region mapped reads were obtained with IR-seq, compared with only about 80 to 1,400 with RNA-seq.

A note on this clonotype: Its antigen target is currently unknown. No base quality information exists; no much larger clone differs at one position.

TCR libraries were constructed from roughly 400 ng RNA using the Immunoverse kit, and molecular barcoded adaptors covering alpha/delta and beta/gamma chains were employed. TCR library preparation used the same RNA that was used for transcriptome sequencing. TCR libraries were sequenced on an Illumina HiSeq 4000 with 2 x 150 cycles. Per the source publication's procedure: MiXCR aligned TCR reads to human V, D, J and C references and assembled the aligned reads into CDR3 clonotypes, with quality filtering and error correction included. The tcR package in R was used for analysis of clonotype counts and gene usage diversity. For inspection of raw mapping reads, RNA-seq reads were mapped by STAR aligner version 2.5.3a onto GRCh37 of the human genome. To test how sequencing depth affected the clonotypes detected, IR-seq fastq files were randomly downsampled with Seqtk 1.3. TCRdb reran the public reads through fastp at Q25 and MiXCR, keeping productive beta chains. Rows merge per CDR3 protein into single entries with the most common DNA and genes. The V and J calls and clone size are TCRdb's, not the authors'. This sample holds fewer than 150,000 distinct CDR3 sequences; under 15% were observed only once. Of the sample, 11% is held by the ten largest clones.

The CDR3 numbers 14 residues from cysteine through phenylalanine. Only the CDR3 portion is preserved as DNA: 42 bases, with reading frame beginning at the first base. From V the trimming removes 10 bases and from J it removes 2 bases, while the gene matches leave 8 bases of the junction unaccounted for. CDR1 and CDR2 (MNHEY, SVGAGI) derive from the germline V gene. What the research found in general, with its limitations: Clonotypes were captured by IR-seq at much higher depth and more reliably than by RNA-seq, and smaller IR-seq throughput was sufficient for identification of most shared clonotypes. When single-read clonotypes were removed, the proportions of shared clonotypes in IR-seq and RNA-seq correlated more strongly. Rather than purified T cells, the sorted CD138-negative fraction was a mixed bone marrow immune population. In IR-seq, around 80% of clonotypes but 3.5% to 4% of total reads were represented by single-read clonotypes, whereas in RNA-seq, about 75% of clonotypes and almost 45% of reads were represented by single-read clonotypes.

Bone marrow was sampled from every patient at the time of active disease. Ficoll-Hypaque density gradient centrifugation was used to isolate the bone marrow mononuclear cells. CD138-negative cells were obtained by negative selection after labeling with CD138 magnetic microbeads on a MACS separator, removing myeloma plasma cells. Flow cytometry with CD138 antibodies on an Attune NxT was used to check how pure the isolated cells were. TRIzol reagent was used to extract total RNA, and a NanoDrop spectrophotometer was used to quantify the extracted RNA. For each patient, paired RNA-seq and IR-seq were run on the CD138-negative bone marrow sample from that patient.

The specimen was a population of CD138-negative cells sorted from bone marrow. The cell subset or site label here, explained by the study, means: bone marrow mononuclear cells depleted of CD138+ plasma/myeloma cells by negative magnetic selection. The origin of this receptor is a donor at least 40 years old with multiple myeloma. The chain joins TRBV6-5 to TRBJ2-3; 8 central nucleotides agree with TRBD2. The CDR3 in this case is CAIIRTSSTDTQYF. The DNA reads as follows: TGTGCCATCATAAGGACTAGCTCCACAGATACGCAGTATTTT.